What follows is one T cell receptor beta chain and its context. This clone's antigen is unknown. No clone much larger than this one lies a single base away; base qualities are absent. Sequencing of the TRB variable region was done with the immunoSEQ hsTCRB v3.0 assay at survey level resolution. A depth of roughly 35,000-55,000 T-cell genomes per sample was targeted for TRB sequencing. TRB libraries were pooled and sequenced on an Illumina MiSeq using a v3 150-cycle kit. The study's own analysis went as follows. Repertoire analysis was run in R within a reproducible Nextflow workflow that covered QC, data transformation and analysis. Custom analyses were implemented in LymphoSeq2, an R package for AIRR-Seq data exploration. After excluding a handful of samples that yielded fewer than 5000 total TRB sequences, approximately 180 HIV repertoires remained for analysis. Among the 180 to 200 retained HIV repertoires, approximately 57 were collected before ART initiation and 120 to 140 were collected after ART initiation. Each repertoire was downsampled to 5000 TRB nucleotide sequences, and summary statistics were averaged across 100 downsampling iterations. Only TRB sequences with CDR3 regions of at least seven amino acids were retained for analysis. Diversity was assessed using a clonality score derived from Shannon entropy and using the Gini coefficient. Repertoire networks linked the top 5000 CDR3 amino acid sequences whenever two sequences differed by an edit distance of one. For TRB CDR3 amino acid sequences, GLIPH2 was used to predict antigen specificity groups and MHC restriction. Known CMV, EBV, HIV or tissue antigen associations were flagged by matching CDR3 amino acid sequences against VDJdb and McPAS-TCR. Pre-ART, post-ART and control groups were compared with Wilcoxon signed-rank tests and Holm-Bonferroni correction. The clones in this table, taken by TCRdb from immuneACCESS, are in-frame only. Not every clone is retained; where verified, under half of the shortfall comes from an unresolved V gene, and the cause of the rest is unknown. V and J calls and clone size are those listed in that table; D and trimming were worked out from the DNA. The sample table holds about 25,000 clones, of which 60% to 80% were seen once. The top ten clonotypes cover 11% of the sample.

Participants were included only if at least one PBMC sample before ART initiation and at least two post-ART samples were available. Treatment was received in the United States of America by all participants with HIV. Before DNA extraction, cryopreserved samples containing about 0.9-11 million PBMC were thawed and washed. At the time of the earliest PBMC sample for each participant with HIV, ages ranged from roughly 23 to 60 years. PBMC samples from each participant spanned 1-4 timepoints before ART initiation and 2-8 timepoints after ART initiation, with a median of 7 samples. For every participant, serial HIV viral load, CD4+ T-cell count, ART history and demographic data were obtained. Genomic DNA was extracted from unsorted PBMC with a Qiagen kit on a QIAcube, processed in batches of 12 samples. The CDR3, cysteine through phenylalanine, is 17 amino acids long. Only CDR3 DNA is held: 51 bases, read in frame from base 1.

The sample belongs to a study of long-term antiretroviral therapy in people with HIV (dated by TCRdb to 2021 to 2024). As for the study more broadly: The earliest samples were collected approximately a decade before the 2015 WHO recommendation for immediate ART, a period when ART was typically delayed until CD4 counts fell. No cross-contamination during QIAcube processing was seen in test extractions of a monoclonal T-cell line run alongside 25 to 35 polyclonal samples. This retrospective serial study examined whether starting ART and sustained HIV suppression were associated with changes in the composition and diversity of the TRB repertoire in peripheral blood. Among the 30 or so participants with HIV, eleven were female. From fewer than 35 adults with confirmed HIV infection, the cohort provided 150 to 200 cryopreserved PBMC samples, gathered serially across a mean of about 6 years (range 1-12). The investigation overall reported the following: Starting ART was linked to a significant rise in TRB diversity, yet even with long-term ART the diversity remained significantly lower than in transplant donor controls. Inferences about post-ART repertoire changes are limited because no data were available on ART adherence, viral resistance or therapy changes. CDR3 length ranges in HIV repertoires were narrower than in controls, and network structure suggested an antigen-experienced repertoire with only a slight naive shift after ART. Limited PBMC availability meant only the TCR beta chain was sequenced, without alpha chain pairing. Expanded TRB clones identified before ART initiation dominated the repertoire across all time points, though the dominance fluctuated and decreased in many PLHIV after ART. Because cell numbers in pre-ART samples were limited, unsorted PBMC were profiled instead of sorted CD4+ and CD8+ T cells. The samples span the years 2004 to 2017, and the ART regimens used may be less effective than current regimens.

This clonotype originated in a man aged 30-40 years with HIV. This chain is built from TRBV21-1 and TRBJ2-2; TRBD1 is the table's D call, not checked against the DNA. TRBV21-1 counts as a pseudogene. The sample was unsorted PBMCs, taken 2.1 years after starting antiretroviral therapy. The CDR3 protein: CASSFRTGVKNTGELFF. The nucleotides are TGTGCCAGCAGCTTCCGGACAGGGGTAAAGAACACCGGGGAGCTGTTTTTT.